This is a list of T cell receptor beta chains from one sample in a study of blood T cell repertoires in COVID-19. Profiling relied on immunoSEQ multiplex PCR, and the TCRdb table lists in-frame clones only, not all of them. The sample yields about 200,000 clones, about 88% seen once. Sequenced material: PBMCs or T cells enriched from blood (not recorded which). The receptors derive from a middle-aged woman in a cohort exposed to, infected with or recovered from COVID-19 (not recorded which). Each CDR3 is given with its conserved first and last residue. The D gene is left open where the match is weak. Size is omitted from some rows. Given values are once, few, many or a class for expanded clones.

>TRBV7-2|TRBD1|TRBJ2-1|once
CASSSFTGTGAEQFF
TGTGCCAGCAGCTCATTCACCGGGACAGGGGCTGAGCAGTTCTTC
>TRBV28|TRBD1|TRBJ1-2|-
CATLGQGNYGYTF
TGTGCCACCTTGGGACAGGGTAACTATGGCTACACCTTC
>TRBV30|TRBD1|TRBJ2-7|-
CALWTGGDEQYF
TGTGCCCTGTGGACAGGGGGGGACGAGCAGTACTTC
>TRBV4-1|TRBD1|TRBJ1-2|-
CASSQRDRSNYGYTF
TGCGCCAGCAGCCAACGGGACAGATCCAACTATGGCTACACCTTC
>TRBV27|TRBD1|TRBJ1-2|-
CASSYDREESGYTF
TGTGCCAGCAGTTACGACAGGGAAGAGTCTGGCTACACCTTC
>TRBV2|-|TRBJ2-6|-
CASSEQGFSGANVLTF
TGTGCCAGCAGTGAACAGGGTTTCTCTGGGGCCAACGTCCTGACTTTC
>TRBV4-1|-|TRBJ1-6|few
CASSHPQGYANSPLHF
TGCGCCAGCAGCCACCCACAGGGTTACGCGAATTCACCCCTCCACTTT
>TRBV7-8|TRBD2|TRBJ2-2|-
CASSPLAGGTGELFF
TGTGCCAGCAGCCCGCTGGCGGGGGGTACCGGGGAGCTGTTTTTT
>TRBV5-4|-|TRBJ1-1|-
CASSLTGRNTEAFF
TGTGCCAGCAGCTTAACAGGGAGGAACACTGAAGCTTTCTTT
>TRBV7-6|TRBD2|TRBJ2-1|-
CASSLAVAGGVYNEQFF
TGTGCCAGCAGCTTAGCGGTGGCGGGAGGCGTCTACAATGAGCAGTTCTTC
>TRBV5-4|-|TRBJ1-2|-
CASSLKSALRGYGYTF
TGTGCCAGCAGCCTAAAATCGGCCCTCAGGGGCTATGGCTACACCTTC
>TRBV5-6|TRBD2|TRBJ2-3|-
CASSLGLAGVWQYF
TGTGCCAGCAGCTTAGGTCTAGCGGGAGTGTGGCAGTATTTT
>TRBV28|-|TRBJ1-1|few
CASSLVSFVMNTEAFF
TGTGCCAGCAGTTTAGTGAGTTTTGTCATGAACACTGAAGCTTTCTTT
>TRBV10-2|TRBD2|TRBJ2-5|-
CASRLAGGRQETQYF
TGCGCCAGCAGACTAGCGGGGGGCCGTCAAGAGACCCAGTACTTC
>TRBV10-1|TRBD2|TRBJ2-1|few
CASSSGLGEYNEQFF
TGCGCCAGCAGCTCTGGACTAGGGGAATACAATGAGCAGTTCTTC
>TRBV29-1|TRBD2|TRBJ2-1|-
CSVSGSRTYNEQFF
TGCAGCGTGAGCGGGAGTCGGACTTACAATGAGCAGTTCTTC
>TRBV27|TRBD1|TRBJ1-1|-
CASSPGQGGAFF
TGTGCCAGCAGTCCCGGACAGGGCGGAGCTTTCTTT
>TRBV15|-|TRBJ2-5|-
CATSRARETQYF
TGTGCCACCAGCAGAGCCAGAGAGACCCAGTACTTC
>TRBV6-6|TRBD1|TRBJ1-2|-
CASSYKAGTGRYGYTF
TGTGCCAGCAGTTACAAGGCCGGGACAGGGCGCTATGGCTACACCTTC
>TRBV9|TRBD2|TRBJ2-3|-
CASSSRQLAGFTPADTQYF
TGTGCCAGCAGCTCAAGACAGCTAGCGGGGTTCACGCCAGCAGATACGCAGTATTTT
>TRBV24-1|TRBD2|TRBJ2-2|-
CASSLAGVTGELFF
TGTGCCTCCTCGCTAGCGGGAGTTACCGGGGAGCTGTTTTTT
>TRBV24-1|-|TRBJ2-2|few
CATRREGTGELFF
TGTGCCACCAGACGGGAAGGGACCGGGGAGCTGTTTTTT
>TRBV9|TRBD1|TRBJ2-7|-
CASSAQGGDRGPSNEQYF
TGTGCCAGCAGCGCCCAGGGGGGGGACAGGGGACCAAGCAACGAGCAGTACTTC
>TRBV19|-|TRBJ1-5|-
CASSSGINQPQHF
TGTGCCAGTTCATCAGGGATAAATCAGCCCCAGCATTTT
>TRBV11-2|TRBD1|TRBJ2-7|-
CASSPRTGGYYEQYF
TGTGCCAGCAGCCCCCGGACAGGCGGTTACTACGAGCAGTACTTC
>TRBV11-3|-|TRBJ2-5|-
CASSPQQETQYF
TGTGCCAGCAGCCCCCAACAAGAGACCCAGTACTTC
>TRBV7-2|TRBD2|TRBJ2-1|-
CASTRTSGVSYNEQFF
TGTGCCAGCACCCGGACTAGCGGGGTCTCCTACAATGAGCAGTTCTTC
>TRBV4-1|-|TRBJ1-2|-
CASSQVSGQDYGYTF
TGCGCCAGCAGCCAAGTTTCAGGGCAGGACTATGGCTACACCTTC
>TRBV5-5|TRBD1|TRBJ1-5|few
CASSEGTGRFSQPQHF
TGTGCCAGCAGCGAAGGGACAGGACGTTTTAGTCAGCCCCAGCATTTT
>TRBV10-1|TRBD2|TRBJ2-1|once
CASSDLAGGYNEQFF
TGCGCCAGCAGTGACCTAGCGGGGGGTTACAATGAGCAGTTCTTC
>TRBV18|TRBD2|TRBJ2-2|-
CASSPRASGGITGELFF
TGTGCCAGCTCACCACGGGCTAGCGGGGGAATCACCGGGGAGCTGTTTTTT
>TRBV3-1/TRBV3-2|TRBD1|TRBJ2-7|-
CASSQWTSQGDEQYF
TGTGCCAGCAGCCAATGGACCTCCCAGGGGGACGAGCAGTACTTC
>TRBV7-9|-|TRBJ1-6|-
CASSPGSSPLHF
TGTGCCAGCAGCCCAGGAAGTTCACCCCTCCACTTT
>TRBV5-1|-|TRBJ2-7|-
CASSLDRSYEQYF
TGCGCCAGCAGCTTGGACAGATCCTACGAGCAGTACTTC
>TRBV5-4|TRBD2|TRBJ2-7|-
CASSLDPAGNYEQYF
TGTGCCAGCAGCTTGGACCCAGCGGGAAACTACGAGCAGTACTTC
>TRBV27|TRBD2|TRBJ2-2|-
CASSFLGLAKNTGELFF
TGTGCCAGCAGTTTCCTCGGACTAGCAAAGAACACCGGGGAGCTGTTTTTT
>TRBV7-2|TRBD2|TRBJ2-7|-
CASSPSSGSSEQYF
TGTGCCAGCAGCCCATCTAGCGGGAGTAGTGAGCAGTACTTC
>TRBV29-1|-|TRBJ2-1|-
CSVAAGTYNEQFF
TGCAGCGTTGCGGCAGGTACCTACAATGAGCAGTTCTTC
>TRBV30|TRBD1|TRBJ1-2|-
CAWSVRSRGVYGYTF
TGTGCCTGGAGTGTACGCAGCAGGGGGGTCTATGGCTACACCTTC
>TRBV7-8|-|TRBJ1-4|-
CASSRGRNEKLFF
TGTGCCAGCAGCCGCGGTCGCAATGAAAAACTGTTTTTT
>TRBV11-3|TRBD2|TRBJ2-7|-
CASSPSGGLPYEQYF
TGTGCCAGCAGCCCTAGCGGGGGCCTACCCTACGAGCAGTACTTC
>TRBV10-3|TRBD1|TRBJ2-2|-
CAISETPGQANTGELFF
TGTGCCATCAGTGAAACTCCCGGACAGGCGAACACCGGGGAGCTGTTTTTT
>TRBV9|-|TRBJ1-2|-
CASSSEGVYGYTF
TGTGCCAGCAGCTCAGAGGGCGTCTATGGCTACACCTTC
>TRBV7-8|TRBD1|TRBJ2-3|-
CASSRLGTAYTDTQYF
TGTGCCAGCAGCCGGTTGGGGACAGCTTACACAGATACGCAGTATTTT
>TRBV25-1|TRBD1|TRBJ1-2|-
CASGRQGMAGYTF
TGTGCCAGCGGGAGACAGGGGATGGCTGGCTACACCTTC
>TRBV9|-|TRBJ2-7|-
CASSVGWYSSYEQYF
TGTGCCAGCAGCGTAGGATGGTATAGCTCCTACGAGCAGTACTTC
>TRBV3-1/TRBV3-2|-|TRBJ2-2|few
CASSQEQGGQSTGELFF
TGTGCCAGCAGCCAAGAACAGGGGGGGCAGAGCACCGGGGAGCTGTTTTTT
>TRBV29-1|TRBD1|TRBJ1-2|once
CSVGTGDYGYTF
TGCAGCGTAGGAACAGGGGACTATGGCTACACCTTC
>TRBV28|TRBD1|TRBJ1-1|-
CASRSQGARAYTEAFF
TGTGCCAGCAGGTCTCAGGGGGCGAGGGCGTACACTGAAGCTTTCTTT
>TRBV10-3|-|TRBJ2-7|-
CAISESLSGLYYEQYF
TGTGCCATCAGTGAGTCGCTGTCAGGGCTGTATTACGAGCAGTACTTC
>TRBV2|TRBD1|TRBJ1-3|once
CASSEDRAHTIYF
TGTGCCAGCAGCGAGGACAGGGCCCACACCATATATTTT
>TRBV7-9|-|TRBJ1-2|-
CASSLTVGDYGYTF
TGTGCCAGCAGCTTAACGGTAGGAGACTATGGCTACACCTTC
>TRBV5-8|-|TRBJ1-1|few
CASSSRGGEAFF
TGTGCCAGCAGCTCGAGGGGAGGCGAGGCTTTCTTT
>TRBV27|TRBD1|TRBJ1-2|-
CASSTTSGGAYGYTF
TGTGCCAGCAGTACGACCTCAGGGGGCGCCTATGGCTACACCTTC
>TRBV2|TRBD1|TRBJ2-2|once
CASRYRGSNTGELFF
TGTGCCAGCAGGTACAGGGGTTCCAACACCGGGGAGCTGTTTTTT